This TCR beta chain was obtained from a study of blood T cell repertoires in COVID-19 (dated by TCRdb to about 2020). General notes on the study: The collaborator samples originated in the United States, Italy and Spain and spanned the acute and convalescent phases of COVID-19. The samples were drawn from two sources: the first 160 participants of the ongoing ImmuneRACE study, and over 950 subjects contributed by 6 global collaborators. The repertoires were released in a freely available public database meant as a resource for research on the immune response to SARS-CoV-2. The prospective study material was composed of cDNA or gDNA derived from T cells, B-cell-depleted T cells, or PBMCs. Where HLA class I and class II types were available, the types were taken from metadata supplied by the sample provider, not from assay-based typing. Nearly every sample came with metadata listing a de-identified subject ID, COVID-19 status, age in years and sex. Subjects who had been exposed to COVID-19, were actively infected with it, or had recovered from it provided the deeply sampled blood TCRbeta repertoires that made up the dataset.

TCRbeta CDR3 regions were amplified from genomic DNA using the immunoSEQ Assay, a bias-controlled multiplex PCR. In the authors' own workflow: The number of nucleated cells in each sample was estimated from the amplification of reference gene primers within the assay. Sequence reads were collapsed and filtered to measure the absolute abundance of every unique TCRbeta CDR3 rearrangement. For each sample, productive Simpson clonality was calculated by taking the square root of Simpson's diversity index across productive rearrangements. This immuneACCESS table, as held by TCRdb, lists in-frame sequences with V and J called but not all clones. Of the missing ones, under half trace to an unresolved V gene in checked studies; the others have no known cause. The D gene and trimming were derived from the DNA, and the V and J assignments and clone size from that table. The sample table holds some 320,000 clones, of which 88% were seen once. The ten largest clones represent roughly 7% of the sample.

Findings and caveats that apply to the study as a whole: Clinical and demographic metadata were provided uncurated, with the amount varying by source and participant.

Worth noting for this clone: It lacks a known antigen. Qualities for individual bases were not recorded, and no much larger clone is one base off.

Measured from the cysteine to the phenylalanine, the CDR3 is 15 residues long. The entry retains the CDR3 DNA only, 45 bases that are in frame from base 1. Taken from the germline V gene, the CDR1 and CDR2 loops are MDHEN and SYDVKM. The junction carries 16 bases between V and J, which are trimmed by 8 bases and 2 bases respectively. Samples from volunteer blood donors who had recovered from COVID-19 were contributed by a second Seattle source. Collaborating institutions collected whole blood in K2EDTA tubes following their own protocols. Collaborator samples were shipped for TCRbeta analysis as frozen whole blood, isolated PBMCs, or DNA extracted from either sample type.

The sequence derives from a woman between 25 and 40 years old who had recovered from COVID-19. This sequence uses TRBV28 and TRBJ1-5, with TRBD1 perhaps the D gene, on 5 matching bases. The sample comprised peripheral blood. The CDR3 reads CASLYGGAGNQPQHF. The bases read TGTGCCAGCCTTTATGGAGGGGCCGGCAATCAGCCCCAGCATTTT.